Included here is one T cell receptor beta chain sequence, with context. In the original processing: Nucleated cell counts were estimated from reference gene primer amplification. Only in-frame clones appear in the TCRdb table, and some are missing; sequencing was by immunoSEQ multiplex PCR. D and trimming were read from the DNA, whereas the V and J calls and clone size are those reported in that table. The table has around 63,000 clones, roughly 90% seen once; the top ten hold 1.3%. The CDR3 extends over 15 amino acids. Per the germline V gene, CDR1 is SGHRS and CDR2 is YFSETQ. V lost 4 bases and J lost 2, with 13 bases in between. This sample is part of a study of blood T cell repertoires in COVID-19. At the level of the study: There were acute and convalescent COVID-19 samples, and they came from the United States, Italy and Spain. T cells, B-cell-depleted T cells, or PBMCs supplied cDNA or gDNA.

The V call is TRBV5-1, the J call TRBJ2-1; TRBD2 might be the D (6 bases). The sample taken for sequencing was peripheral blood. This receptor was taken from a woman older than 75 with acute or convalescent COVID-19. CDR3 bases: TGCGCCAGCAGCCAGTCTGGCGGGACCTACAATGAGCAGTTCTTC. Translation gives CASSQSGGTYNEQFF. The full variable domain, its missing parts supplied by reference TRBV5-1 and TRBJ2-1, is KAGVTQTPRYLIKTRGQQVTLSCSPISGHRSVSWYQQTPGQGLQFLFEYFSETQRNKGNFPGRFSGRQFSNSRSEMNVSTLELGDSALYLCASSQSGGTYNEQFFGPGTRLTVL.